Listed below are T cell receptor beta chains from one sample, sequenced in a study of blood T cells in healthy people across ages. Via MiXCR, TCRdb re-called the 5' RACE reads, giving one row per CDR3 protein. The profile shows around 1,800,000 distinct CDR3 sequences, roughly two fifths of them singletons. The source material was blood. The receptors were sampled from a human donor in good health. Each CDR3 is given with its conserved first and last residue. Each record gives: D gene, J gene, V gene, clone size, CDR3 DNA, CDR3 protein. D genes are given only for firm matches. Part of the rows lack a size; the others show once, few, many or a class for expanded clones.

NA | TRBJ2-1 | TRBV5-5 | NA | TGTGCCAGCAGCGGGGCCGTGAGCTCCTACAATGAGCAGTTCTTC | CASSGAVSSYNEQFF
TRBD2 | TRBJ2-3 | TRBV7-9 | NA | TGTGCCAGCAGTCTAGCGGGTCTTACGCAGTATTTT | CASSLAGLTQYF
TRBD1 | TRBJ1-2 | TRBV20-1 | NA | TGCAGTGCTTCCTCCGACAGGGGGCTTGGCTACACCTTC | CSASSDRGLGYTF
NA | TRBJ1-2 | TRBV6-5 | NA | TGTGCCAGCAGGGGAGGGACACTGGGCTATGGCTACACCTTC | CASRGGTLGYGYTF
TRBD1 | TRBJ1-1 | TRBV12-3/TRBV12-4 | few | TGTGCCAGCAGCCCCTCTGTCAGGGGGGCATCTGAAGCTTTCTTT | CASSPSVRGASEAFF
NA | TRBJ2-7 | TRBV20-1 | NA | TGCAGTGCTAGGGGGCCGTCGGCAGTCTACGAGCAGTACTTC | CSARGPSAVYEQYF
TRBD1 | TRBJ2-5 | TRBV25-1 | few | TGTGCCAACAGTACTCCGGGACAGGGCGGGGAGACCCAGTACTTC | CANSTPGQGGETQYF
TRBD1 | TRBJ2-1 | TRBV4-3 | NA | TGCGCCAGCAGCCAATCCGGACAGGGCTTTTACAATGAGCAGTTCTTC | CASSQSGQGFYNEQFF
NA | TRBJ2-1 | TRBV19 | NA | TGTGCCAGTAGTTTGACAGCACGAGATCCCTATGAGCAGTTCTTC | CASSLTARDPYEQFF
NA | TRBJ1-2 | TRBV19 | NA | TGTGCCACCCTAGGGGACACCTACACCTTC | CATLGDTYTF
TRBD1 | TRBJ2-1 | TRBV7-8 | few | TGTGCCAGCAGCCTCACAGGGGGCTCATTCTACAATGAGCAGTTCTTC | CASSLTGGSFYNEQFF
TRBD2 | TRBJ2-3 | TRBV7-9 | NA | TGTGCCAGCAGCTTAGGGGGACTAGCGGGAGTCACAGATACGCAGTATTTT | CASSLGGLAGVTDTQYF
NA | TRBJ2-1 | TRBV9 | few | TGTGCCAGCAGCGACCTTCGAACTAGTGAGCAGTTCTTC | CASSDLRTSEQFF
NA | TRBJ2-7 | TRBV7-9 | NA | TGTGCCAGCAGGGAGGGACAGAGAACGTCCGAGCAGTACTTC | CASREGQRTSEQYF
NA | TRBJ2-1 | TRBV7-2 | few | TGTGCCAGCAGCCCTAGGGTTAAGGGTCATAGCTCCTACAATGAGCAGTTCTTC | CASSPRVKGHSSYNEQFF
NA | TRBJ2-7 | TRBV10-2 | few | TGCGCCAGCAGCCCTTTGTTGCGCGAGCAGTACTTC | CASSPLLREQYF
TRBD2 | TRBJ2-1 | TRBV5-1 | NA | TGCGCCAGCAGCCCAAACCCTACTAGCGGGGGGGCCCGTGAGCAGTTCTTC | CASSPNPTSGGAREQFF
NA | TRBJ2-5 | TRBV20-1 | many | TGCAGTGCTAGGGCCGAGGGGCAGATGGAGACCCAGTACTTC | CSARAEGQMETQYF
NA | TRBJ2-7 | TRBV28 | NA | TGTGCCAGCAGTGTCCAGGGAATCTACGAGCAGTACTTC | CASSVQGIYEQYF
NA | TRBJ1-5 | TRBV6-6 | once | TGTGCCAGCAGTTACTCGCTGGGGGGCGGAAGCAATCAGCCCCGGCATTTT | CASSYSLGGGSNQPRHF
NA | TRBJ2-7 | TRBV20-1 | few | TGCAGTGCTAGAGGGATTAGCAGCAGCTACGAGCAGTACTTC | CSARGISSSYEQYF
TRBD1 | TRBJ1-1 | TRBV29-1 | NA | TGCAGCGTTGTTGGCTTGGAACAGGGGGGGACTGAAGCTTTCTTT | CSVVGLEQGGTEAFF
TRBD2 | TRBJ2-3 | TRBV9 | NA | TGTGCCAGCAGTGTAGTCGGGGGGGAGACAGATACGCAGTATTTT | CASSVVGGETDTQYF
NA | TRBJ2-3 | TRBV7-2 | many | TGTGCCAGCAGCCGGCGGTCGGATACGCAGTATTTT | CASSRRSDTQYF
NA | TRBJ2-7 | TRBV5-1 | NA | TGCGCCAGCAGCTTGGATATGGGGCGCAGCTCCTACGAGCAGTACTTC | CASSLDMGRSSYEQYF
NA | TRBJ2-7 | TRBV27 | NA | TGCGCCAGCAGTTTCGGTGAGGGACGTTTCTACGAGCAGTACTTC | CASSFGEGRFYEQYF
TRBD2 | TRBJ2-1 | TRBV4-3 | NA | TGCGCCAGCAGCCAGCCGGGGGGCTACAATGAGCAGTTCTTC | CASSQPGGYNEQFF
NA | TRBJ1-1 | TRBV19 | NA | TGTGCCAGTAGTATCGGCCCCAGGACTGAAGCTTTCTTT | CASSIGPRTEAFF
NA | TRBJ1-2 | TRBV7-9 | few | TGTGCCAGCAGCTTGGGTGGGGAAGTCTATGGCTACACCTTC | CASSLGGEVYGYTF
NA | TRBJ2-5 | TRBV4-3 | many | TGCGCCAGCAGCCAAGATAAACAGGCGGTGGCCGAGACCCAGTACTTC | CASSQDKQAVAETQYF
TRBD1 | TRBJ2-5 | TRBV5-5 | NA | TGTGCCAGCAGCGTGGACAGGAACCAAGAGACCCAGTACTTC | CASSVDRNQETQYF
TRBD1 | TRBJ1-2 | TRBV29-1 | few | TGCAGCGCCTCGGACAGGAACTATGGCTACACCTTC | CSASDRNYGYTF
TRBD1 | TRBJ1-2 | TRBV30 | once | TGTGCCTGGAGCCCCCTAACAGGGGCCGATGGCTACACCTTC | CAWSPLTGADGYTF
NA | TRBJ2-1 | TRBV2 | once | TGTGCCAGCAGTGTTCAGGTTTCCTACAATGAGCAGTTCTTC | CASSVQVSYNEQFF
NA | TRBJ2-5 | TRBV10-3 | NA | TGTGCCATCAGTGAGCGGGGGACAGTCGGGGAGACCCAGTACTTC | CAISERGTVGETQYF
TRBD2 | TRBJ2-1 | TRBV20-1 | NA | TGCAGTGCGCGACCGGGACTAGTCATAGATGAGCAGTTCTTC | CSARPGLVIDEQFF
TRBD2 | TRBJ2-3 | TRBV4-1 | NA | TGCGCCAGCAGCCGGGGGGGACTAGCGTCGGATACGCAGTATTTT | CASSRGGLASDTQYF
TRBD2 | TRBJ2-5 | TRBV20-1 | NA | TGCAGTGCTAGAGTCGCTAGCGGGGCCTACAAGCAGTACTTC | CSARVASGAYKQYF
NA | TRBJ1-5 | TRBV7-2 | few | TGTGCCAGCAGCCAAGTGGGTGTCAGCAATCAGCCCCAGCATTTT | CASSQVGVSNQPQHF
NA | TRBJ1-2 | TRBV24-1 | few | TGTGCCACAAGCAGGGGAATAGATGGCTACACCTTC | CATSRGIDGYTF
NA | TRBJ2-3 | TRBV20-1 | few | TGCAGTGGGGGGACGGGCACAGATACGCAGTATTTT | CSGGTGTDTQYF
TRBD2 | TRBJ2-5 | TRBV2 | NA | TGTGCCAGCAGTGTGACCAGCGGGGGAGAACAAGAGACCCAGTACTTC | CASSVTSGGEQETQYF
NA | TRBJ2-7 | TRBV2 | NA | TGTGCCAGCAGAGGAACCTATGGCAGCTACGAGCAGTACTTC | CASRGTYGSYEQYF
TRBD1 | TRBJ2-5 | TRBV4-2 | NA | TGTGCCAGCAGCCAAACTTGGGACAGGGGCTTGTCTATGTCGTACTTC | CASSQTWDRGLSMSYF
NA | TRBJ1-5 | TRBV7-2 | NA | TGTGCCAGCAGCTTAGGCCCACTTGGCAATCAGCCCCAGCATTTT | CASSLGPLGNQPQHF
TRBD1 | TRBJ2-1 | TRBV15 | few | TGTGCCACCAGCACGTGGGACAGAGCCTACAATGAGCAGTTCTTC | CATSTWDRAYNEQFF
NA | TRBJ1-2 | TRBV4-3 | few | TGCGCCAGCAGCCAAAGGACCCAGGGGTTTGGCTACACCTTC | CASSQRTQGFGYTF
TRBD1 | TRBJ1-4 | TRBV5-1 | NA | TGCGCCAGCAGCATCGGGACAGGTGAAGAAAAACTGTTTTTT | CASSIGTGEEKLFF
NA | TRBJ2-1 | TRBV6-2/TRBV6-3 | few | TGTGCCAGCACCGTTGCAGGGGCGCGAAATGAGCAGTTCTTC | CASTVAGARNEQFF
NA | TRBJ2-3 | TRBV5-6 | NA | TGTGCCAGCAGCTTGATCGGGCACCCAGAGGACACAGATACGCAGTATTTT | CASSLIGHPEDTDTQYF
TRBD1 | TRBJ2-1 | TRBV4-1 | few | TGCGCCAGCAGCCATCCCCGGGACAGCTCCTACAATGAGCAGTTCTTC | CASSHPRDSSYNEQFF
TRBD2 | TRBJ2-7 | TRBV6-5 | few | TGTGCCAGCAGTTACAGTCGGGGGGTAATCTACGAGCAGTACTTC | CASSYSRGVIYEQYF
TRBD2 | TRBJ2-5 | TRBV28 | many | TGTGCCAGCAGTCCCGGGGGGTTCCAAGAGACCCAGTACTTC | CASSPGGFQETQYF
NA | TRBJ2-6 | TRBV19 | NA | TGTGCCAGTAGTCCCATGGGGGCTGGTGGGGCCAACGTCCTGACTTTC | CASSPMGAGGANVLTF
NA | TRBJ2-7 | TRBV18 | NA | TGTGCCAGCTCACCACCGGCGACAGGTCTCTACGAGCAGTACTTC | CASSPPATGLYEQYF
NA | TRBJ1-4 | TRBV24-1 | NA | TGTGCCATATTAAACGGGACGTTAAATGAAAAACTGTTTTTT | CAILNGTLNEKLFF
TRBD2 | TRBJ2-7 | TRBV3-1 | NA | TGTGCCAGCTCACCACCATTAATGGCGGGGGGGCGTTCGGGTGAGCAGTACTTC | CASSPPLMAGGRSGEQYF